This T cell receptor (beta chain) is drawn from a study of blood T cell repertoires in COVID-19. About the research overall: The United States, Italy and Spain provided the acute and convalescent COVID-19 samples.

TCRdb's copy holds only in-frame clones and misses some; the assay was immunoSEQ multiplex PCR. The repertoire holds fewer than 400,000 clones, with 89% as singletons. This CDR3 has 15 residues. Germline CDR1 reads KGHSH; CDR2 reads LQKENI. Trimming stripped 8 bases from V and 1 base from J, with 17 bases between. Enrolled through a virtual design, the participants were between roughly 18 and 95 years of age and came from some 26 US areas. Clinical history as reported by participants underpinned cohort assignment. Two negative PCRs, clearance, or symptom resolution were required of recovered Cohort 3 donors. This clone came up once.

What was sequenced was PBMCs or T cells enriched from blood (not recorded which). The receptor's source is a man aged 55 to 69 who had recovered from COVID-19. This rearrangement joins TRBV18 to TRBJ1-1; tentatively, D is TRBD1 (5 bases). DNA of the CDR3: TGTGCCAGCGCCCTAGGAGCGGGGCCGAACACTGAAGCTTTCTTT. Its protein product is CASALGAGPNTEAFF.